This T cell receptor (beta chain) was sequenced during a study of cytomegalovirus exposure and HLA in healthy donors. Notes on this clone: Antigen unknown.

In the PCR, 60 Vbeta and 13 Jbeta primers were used. The method was immunoSEQ multiplex PCR; TCRdb's version includes in-frame clones alone and lacks a portion of them. The table includes about 65,000 clones, approximately 82% detected once. The V end lost 2 bases, the J end lost 3 bases, and 14 bases lay between the germline ends. The CDR3 is 14 residues long. CDR1 is GTSNPN and CDR2 is SVGIG in the germline V gene (reference sequence). Overall study findings and caveats: As a later analysis showed, several of the most significant clusters appeared to be linked to common viral pathogens. The authors later linked a missense DCLRE1C variant to TCR beta V- and J-gene trimming. Likely technical artifact: a cluster of highly shared sequence variants.

Sequenced input: PBMCs. This TCR was recovered from a girl under 18 in good health and CMV-seropositive. The chain uses TRBV30 and TRBJ2-7; possibly TRBD2 for D (6 bases). CDR3 nucleotide sequence: TGTGCCTGGAGTAGAGTGCAGGGAGGCTACGAGCAGTACTTC. Its translation is CAWSRVQGGYEQYF.